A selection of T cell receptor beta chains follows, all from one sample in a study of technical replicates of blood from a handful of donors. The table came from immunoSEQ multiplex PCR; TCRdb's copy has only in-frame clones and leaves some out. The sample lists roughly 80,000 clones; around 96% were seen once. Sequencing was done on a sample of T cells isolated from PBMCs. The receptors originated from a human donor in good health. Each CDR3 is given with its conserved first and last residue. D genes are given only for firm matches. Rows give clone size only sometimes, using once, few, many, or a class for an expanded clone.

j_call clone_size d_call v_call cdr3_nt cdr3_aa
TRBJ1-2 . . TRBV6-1 TGTGCCAGCAGTTCCGGTTATGGCTACACCTTC CASSSGYGYTF
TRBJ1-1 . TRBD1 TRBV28 TGTGCCAGCACCCCCTCCGGGACAGGGGTGAACACTGAAGCTTTCTTT CASTPSGTGVNTEAFF
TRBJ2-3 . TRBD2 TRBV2 TGTGCCAGCAGTGTAGGGCTAGCGGGAGAGCGAGATACGCAGTATTTT CASSVGLAGERDTQYF
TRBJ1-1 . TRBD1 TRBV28 TGTGCCAGCGGCCGCCCGACAGGGATCGGCACTGAAGCTTTCTTT CASGRPTGIGTEAFF
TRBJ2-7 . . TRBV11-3 TGTGCCAGCAGCTTATGGCGGGCCCCCTCCTACGAGCAGTACTTC CASSLWRAPSYEQYF
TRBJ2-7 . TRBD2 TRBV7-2 TGTGCCAGCAGCTTCCAGCGGGAGGTTCACGAGCAGTACTTC CASSFQREVHEQYF
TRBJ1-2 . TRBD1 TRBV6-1 TGTGCCTTAACAGGGGACTATGGCTACACCTTC CALTGDYGYTF
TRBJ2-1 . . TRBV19 TGTGCCAGTAGTATAGGGTGGGGTGGAGGGTACAATGAGCAGTTCTTC CASSIGWGGGYNEQFF
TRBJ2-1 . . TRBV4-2 TGTGCCAGCAGCCAAGGGACTTACCCCTACAATGAGCAGTTCTTC CASSQGTYPYNEQFF
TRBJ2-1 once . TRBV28 TGTGCCAGCACCAAAACGGGGGACAGTTACAATGAGCAGTTCTTC CASTKTGDSYNEQFF
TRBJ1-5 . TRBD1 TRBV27 TGTGCCAGCAGGAGACAGGGGATAGATTTGCCCCAGCATTTT CASRRQGIDLPQHF
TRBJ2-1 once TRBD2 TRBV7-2 TGTGCCAGCAGCTTAGAAGGAGGGGCTAGCGGACTAAGGAGCGAGCAGTTCTTC CASSLEGGASGLRSEQFF
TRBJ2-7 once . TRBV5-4 TGTGCCAGCAGCCCGGTGGGGGGAAAAGGCTACGAGCAGTACTTC CASSPVGGKGYEQYF
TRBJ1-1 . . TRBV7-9 TGTGCCAGCAGCTGGGGGGGTTTGAGCACTGAAGCTTTCTTT CASSWGGLSTEAFF
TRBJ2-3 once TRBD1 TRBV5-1 TGCGCCAGCAGCTTGGCAGGGGGAGATACGCAGTATTTT CASSLAGGDTQYF
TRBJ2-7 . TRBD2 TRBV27 TGTGCCAGCAGCGGGACTAGCGGTATCTACGAGCAGTACTTC CASSGTSGIYEQYF
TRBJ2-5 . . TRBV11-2 TGTGCCAGCAGGCGGACTCAAGAGACCCAGTACTTC CASRRTQETQYF
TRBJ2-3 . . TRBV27 TGTGCCAGCAGCCACAGGGAAATCACAGATACGCAGTATTTT CASSHREITDTQYF
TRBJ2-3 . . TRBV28 TGTGCCAGCAGTTCCCCCCTTTTGGGGAGGTGGGCAGATACGCAGTATTTT CASSSPLLGRWADTQYF
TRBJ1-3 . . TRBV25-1 TGTGCCAGCAGTGCCGAGGTTACTCTTACAGGAAACACCATATATTTT CASSAEVTLTGNTIYF